This record concerns one T cell receptor beta chain sequence. This specimen belongs to a study of control samples from healthy donors and cancer patients. The CDR3 consists of 13 residues. Trimming pared 2 bases from V and 0 bases from J, leaving 7 bases between. Germline lookup yields CDR1 GTSNPN and CDR2 SVGIG (reference sequence). Libraries were prepared by immunoSEQ multiplex PCR; TCRdb keeps only in-frame clonotypes and omits some of them. The data hold approximately 97,000 clones, with 80% to 90% observed a single time. This chain joins TRBV30 and TRBJ1-1; D ambiguous. The sequenced sample consisted of blood. The receptor's source is a man aged 30 to 39 in good health. The CDR3 nucleotides are TGTGCCTGGAGTTGGGGAGTGAACACTGAAGCTTTCTTT. Translating it yields CAWSWGVNTEAFF.